This T cell receptor beta chain was sequenced during a study of T cell repertoires in cytomegalovirus infection (dated by TCRdb to about 2019). A note on the overall study: The HLA type of each donor mattered for the analysis, because public TCR beta signatures pointed to carriage of CMV infection along with the matching HLA type.

Sequencing was performed on an Illumina HiSeq 1500. TCRdb reprocessed the public reads (quality trimming at Q25 with fastp, clone calling with MiXCR) and kept in-frame beta chains. Merged by CDR3 protein, the rows form single entries marked with the most common genes and DNA. Present in this sample are about 110,000 distinct CDR3 sequences, 10% of which were seen just once. Of the sample, 31% falls within the top ten clones. Findings and caveats that apply to the study as a whole: The ex vivo response was dominated by HLA-C-restricted CMV-specific TCR beta clonotypes, which also provided the single most frequent clonotype in two of eight donors. Cumulative frequency of public TCR beta family members discriminated carriers of CMV infection plus the relevant HLA type in this cohort and an independent 352-donor cohort.

The CDR3 contains 12 residues, cysteine and phenylalanine counted. Only the CDR3 DNA is retained, 36 bases long and in frame from the first base. V is shortened by 2 bases, J by 7 bases, and the region joining them spans 6 bases. This clonotype showed up many times. Its target antigen remains unknown. No much larger clonotype is one base removed from it; base qualities were not supplied. The TCR sequence derives from a human donor in good health (CMV status not recorded). Some clones in this sample may be carry-over from other donors' samples. This sequence uses TRBV12-3 or TRBV12-4 and TRBJ1-5; there is no confident call for the D gene. Sequenced input: PBMCs, sequenced either directly or after in vitro stimulation (not recorded which). The DNA sequence is given as TGTGCCAGCAGTTTAACGGGCCAGCCCCAGCATTTT. Its protein is CASSLTGQPQHF.